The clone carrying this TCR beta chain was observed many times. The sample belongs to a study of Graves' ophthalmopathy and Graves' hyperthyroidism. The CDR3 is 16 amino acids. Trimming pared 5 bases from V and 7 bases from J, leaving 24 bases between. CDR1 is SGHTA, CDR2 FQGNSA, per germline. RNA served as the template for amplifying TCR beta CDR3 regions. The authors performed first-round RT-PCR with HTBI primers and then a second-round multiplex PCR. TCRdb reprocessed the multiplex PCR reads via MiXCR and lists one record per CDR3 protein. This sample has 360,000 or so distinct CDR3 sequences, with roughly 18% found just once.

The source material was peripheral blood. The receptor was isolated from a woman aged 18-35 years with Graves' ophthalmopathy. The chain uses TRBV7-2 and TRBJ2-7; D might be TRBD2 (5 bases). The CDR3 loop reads CASSKKGAVTSGEQYF. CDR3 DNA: TGTGCCAGCAGCAAGAAAGGTGCAGTGACCTCGGGAGAGCAGTACTTC.